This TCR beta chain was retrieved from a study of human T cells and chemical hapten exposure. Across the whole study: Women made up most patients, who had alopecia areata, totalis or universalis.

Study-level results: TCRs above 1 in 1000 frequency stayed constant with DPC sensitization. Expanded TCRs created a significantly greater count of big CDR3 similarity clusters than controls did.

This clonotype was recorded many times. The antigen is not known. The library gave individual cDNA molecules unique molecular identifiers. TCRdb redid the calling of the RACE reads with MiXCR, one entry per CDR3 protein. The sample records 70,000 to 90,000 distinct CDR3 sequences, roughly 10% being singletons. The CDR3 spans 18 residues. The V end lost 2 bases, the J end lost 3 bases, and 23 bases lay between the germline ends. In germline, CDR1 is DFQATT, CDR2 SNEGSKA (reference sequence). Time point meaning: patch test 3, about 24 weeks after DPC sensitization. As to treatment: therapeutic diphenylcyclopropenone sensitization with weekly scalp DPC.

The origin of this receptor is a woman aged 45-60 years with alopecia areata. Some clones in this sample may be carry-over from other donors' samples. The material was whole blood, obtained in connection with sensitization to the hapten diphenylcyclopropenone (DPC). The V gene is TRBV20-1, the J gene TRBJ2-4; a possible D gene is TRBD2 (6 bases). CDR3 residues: CSARFGAVGGSGKNIQYF. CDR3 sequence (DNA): TGCAGTGCTAGATTTGGGGCTGTCGGGGGTTCAGGCAAAAACATTCAGTACTTC.